This T cell receptor (beta chain) stems from a study of type 1 regulatory T cells. Overall study context: T-allo10 is an in vitro-generated, Tr1-enriched CD4 T cell product specific for alloantigen.

TCRdb ran MiXCR on the reads and lists one entry per CDR3 protein. The sample comprises some 18,000 distinct CDR3 sequences, roughly 10% of which are singletons, and about 2.7% rests with the top ten. After removal of 1 base from V and 4 bases from J, the junction contained 1 base not matched to a gene. Germline CDR1 is DFQATT and CDR2 is SNEGSKA (reference sequence). The CDR3 sequence is 14 residues long. This clonotype has at least ten counts. The chain couples TRBV20-1 to TRBJ1-4; TRBD1 matches 9 bases. Sequenced sample: CD4+ T cells, either the whole sample or a sorted fraction (not recorded which). The TCR was taken from a human donor in good health. CDR3 sequence (DNA): TGCAGTGCTAGAGGGGACAGGGTTAATGAAAAACTGTTTTTT. As protein: CSARGDRVNEKLFF.